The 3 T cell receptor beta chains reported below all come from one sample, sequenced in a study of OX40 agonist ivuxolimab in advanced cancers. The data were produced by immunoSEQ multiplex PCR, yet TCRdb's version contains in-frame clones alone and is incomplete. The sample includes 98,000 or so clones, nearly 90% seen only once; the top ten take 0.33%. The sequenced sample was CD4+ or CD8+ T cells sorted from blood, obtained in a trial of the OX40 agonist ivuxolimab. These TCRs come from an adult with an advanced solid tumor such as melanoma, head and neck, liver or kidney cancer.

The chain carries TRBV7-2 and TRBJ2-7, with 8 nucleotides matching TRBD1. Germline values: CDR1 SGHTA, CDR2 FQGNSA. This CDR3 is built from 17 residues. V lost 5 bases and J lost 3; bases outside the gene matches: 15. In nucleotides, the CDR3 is TGTGCCAGCAGCCAAGACTCCGGACAGGGAGAAGGCTACGAGCAGTACTTC. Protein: CASSQDSGQGEGYEQYF.

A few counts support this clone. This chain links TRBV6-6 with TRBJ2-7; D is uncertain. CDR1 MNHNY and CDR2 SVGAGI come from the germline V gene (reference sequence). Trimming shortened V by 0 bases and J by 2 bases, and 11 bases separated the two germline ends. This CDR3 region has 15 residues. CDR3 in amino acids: CASSYSEPGTYEQYF. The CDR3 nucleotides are TGTGCCAGCAGTTACTCGGAACCAGGTACCTACGAGCAGTACTTC.

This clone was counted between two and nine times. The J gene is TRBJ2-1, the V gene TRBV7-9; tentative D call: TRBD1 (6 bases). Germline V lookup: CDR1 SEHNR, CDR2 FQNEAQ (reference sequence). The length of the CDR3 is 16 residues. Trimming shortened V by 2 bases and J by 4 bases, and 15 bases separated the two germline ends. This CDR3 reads CASSLYGGRGYNEQFF. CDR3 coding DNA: TGTGCCAGCAGCTTATATGGGGGCCGAGGATACAATGAGCAGTTCTTC.